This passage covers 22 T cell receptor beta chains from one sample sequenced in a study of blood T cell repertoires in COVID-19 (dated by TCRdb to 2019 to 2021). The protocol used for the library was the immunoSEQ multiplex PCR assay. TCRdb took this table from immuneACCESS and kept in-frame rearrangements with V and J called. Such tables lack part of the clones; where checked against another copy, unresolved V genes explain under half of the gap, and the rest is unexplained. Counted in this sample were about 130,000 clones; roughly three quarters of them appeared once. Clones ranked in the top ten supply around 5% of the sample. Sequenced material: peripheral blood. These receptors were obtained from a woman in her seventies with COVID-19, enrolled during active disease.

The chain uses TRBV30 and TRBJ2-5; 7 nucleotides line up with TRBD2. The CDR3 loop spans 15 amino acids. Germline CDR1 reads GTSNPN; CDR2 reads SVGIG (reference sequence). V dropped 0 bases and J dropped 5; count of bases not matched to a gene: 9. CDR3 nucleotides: TGTGCCTGGAGTGTACTGGGGGGGAGAGGGGAGACCCAGTACTTC. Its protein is CAWSVLGGRGETQYF.

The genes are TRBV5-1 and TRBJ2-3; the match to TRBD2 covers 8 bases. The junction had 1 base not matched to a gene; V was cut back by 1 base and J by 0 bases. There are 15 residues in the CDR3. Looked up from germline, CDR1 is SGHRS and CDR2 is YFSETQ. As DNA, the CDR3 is TGCGCCAGCAGCTTGACTAGCGGTAGCACAGATACGCAGTATTTT. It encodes CASSLTSGSTDTQYF.

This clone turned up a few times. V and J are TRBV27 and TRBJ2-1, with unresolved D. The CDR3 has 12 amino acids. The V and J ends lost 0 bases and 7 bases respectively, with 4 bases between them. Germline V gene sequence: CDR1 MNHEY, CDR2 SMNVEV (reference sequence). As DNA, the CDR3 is TGTGCCAGCAGTTTATCGAGGAATGAGCAGTTCTTC. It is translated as CASSLSRNEQFF.

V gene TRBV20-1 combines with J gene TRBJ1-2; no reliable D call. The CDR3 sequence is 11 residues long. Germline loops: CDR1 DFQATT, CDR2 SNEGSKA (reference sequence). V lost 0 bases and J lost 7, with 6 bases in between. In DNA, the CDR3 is TGCAGTGCTAGAGATGATAGTGGCTACACCTTC. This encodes CSARDDSGYTF.

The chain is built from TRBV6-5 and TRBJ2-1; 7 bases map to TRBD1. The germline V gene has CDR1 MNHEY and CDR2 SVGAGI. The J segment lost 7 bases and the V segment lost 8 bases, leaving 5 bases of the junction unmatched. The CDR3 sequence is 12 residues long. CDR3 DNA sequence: TGTGCCAGCGGGTACAGGGGAAATGAGCAGTTCTTC. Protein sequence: CASGYRGNEQFF.

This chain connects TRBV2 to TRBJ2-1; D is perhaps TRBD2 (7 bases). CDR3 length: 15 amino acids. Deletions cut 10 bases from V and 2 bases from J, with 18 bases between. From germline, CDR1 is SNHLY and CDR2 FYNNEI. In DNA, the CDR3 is TGTGCCAACCGTGCGGCGGGGGCGCCCTACAATGAGCAGTTCTTC. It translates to CANRAAGAPYNEQFF.

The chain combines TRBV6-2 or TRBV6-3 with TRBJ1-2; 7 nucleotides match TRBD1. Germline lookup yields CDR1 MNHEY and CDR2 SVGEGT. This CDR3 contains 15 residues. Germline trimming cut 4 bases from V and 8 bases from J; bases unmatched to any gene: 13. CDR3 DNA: TGTGCCAGCAGTTTTACACAGGGGCCCCAGGCGGGCTACACCTTC. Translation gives CASSFTQGPQAGYTF.

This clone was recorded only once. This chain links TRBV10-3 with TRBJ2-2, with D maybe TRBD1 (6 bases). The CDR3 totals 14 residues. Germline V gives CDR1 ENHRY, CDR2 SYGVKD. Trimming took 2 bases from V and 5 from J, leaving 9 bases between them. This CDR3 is CAISEGGRTGELFF. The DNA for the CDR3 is TGTGCCATCAGTGAGGGGGGCCGTACCGGGGAGCTGTTTTTT.

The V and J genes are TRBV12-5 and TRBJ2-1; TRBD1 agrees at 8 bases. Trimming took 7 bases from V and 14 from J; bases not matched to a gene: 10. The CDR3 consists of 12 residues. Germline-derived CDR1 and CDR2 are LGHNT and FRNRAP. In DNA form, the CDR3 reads TGTGCTAGTGCCGATACCGGGACAGGAGAGTTCTTC. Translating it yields CASADTGTGEFF.

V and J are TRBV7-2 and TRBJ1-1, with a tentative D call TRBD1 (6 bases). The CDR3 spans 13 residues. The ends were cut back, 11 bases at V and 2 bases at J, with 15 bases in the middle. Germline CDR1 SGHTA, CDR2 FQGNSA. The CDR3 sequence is CAFSRGANTEAFF. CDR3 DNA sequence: TGTGCCTTTTCTCGGGGGGCAAACACTGAAGCTTTCTTT.

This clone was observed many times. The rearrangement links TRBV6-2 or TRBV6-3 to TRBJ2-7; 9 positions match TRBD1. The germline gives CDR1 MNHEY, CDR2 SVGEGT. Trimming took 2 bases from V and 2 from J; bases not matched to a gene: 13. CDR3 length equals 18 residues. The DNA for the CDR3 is TGTGCCAGCAGTTACGTCCCTTCCGGGACAGGGTCCCCCTACGAGCAGTACTTC. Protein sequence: CASSYVPSGTGSPYEQYF.

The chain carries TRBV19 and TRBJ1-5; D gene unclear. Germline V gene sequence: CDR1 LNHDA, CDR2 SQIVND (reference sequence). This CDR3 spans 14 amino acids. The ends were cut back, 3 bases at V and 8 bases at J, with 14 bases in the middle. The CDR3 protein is CASSIGPEVKPQHF. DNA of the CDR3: TGTGCCAGTAGTATTGGCCCCGAGGTAAAGCCCCAGCATTTT. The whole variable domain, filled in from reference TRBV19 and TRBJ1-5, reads DGGITQSPKYLFRKEGQNVTLSCEQNLNHDAMYWYRQDPGQGLRLIYYSQIVNDFQKGDIAEGYSVSREKKESFPLTVTSAQKNPTAFYLCASSIGPEVKPQHFGDGTRLSIL.

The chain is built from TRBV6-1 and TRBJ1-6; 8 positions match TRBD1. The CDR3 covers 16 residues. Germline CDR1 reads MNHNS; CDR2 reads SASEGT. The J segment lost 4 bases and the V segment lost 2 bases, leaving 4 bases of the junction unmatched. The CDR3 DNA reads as TGTGCCAGCAGTGAACGACAGGGGAAGTATAATTCACCCCTCCACTTT. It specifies CASSERQGKYNSPLHF.

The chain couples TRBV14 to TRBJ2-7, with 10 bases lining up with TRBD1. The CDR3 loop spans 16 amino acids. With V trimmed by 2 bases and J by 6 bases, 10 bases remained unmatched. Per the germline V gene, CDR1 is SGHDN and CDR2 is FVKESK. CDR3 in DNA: TGTGCCAGCAGCCAATTTGTGGGACAGGGGACGGGCGAGCAGTACTTC. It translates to CASSQFVGQGTGEQYF.

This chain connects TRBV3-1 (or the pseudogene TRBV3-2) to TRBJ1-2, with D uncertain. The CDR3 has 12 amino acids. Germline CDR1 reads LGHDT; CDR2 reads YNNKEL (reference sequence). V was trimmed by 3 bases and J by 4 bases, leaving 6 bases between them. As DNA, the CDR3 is TGTGCCAGCAGCCACCGGGGCTATGGCTACACCTTC. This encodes CASSHRGYGYTF.

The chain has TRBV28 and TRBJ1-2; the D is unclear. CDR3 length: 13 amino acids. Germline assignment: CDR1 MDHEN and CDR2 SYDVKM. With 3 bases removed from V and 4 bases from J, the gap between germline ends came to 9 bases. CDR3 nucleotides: TGTGCCAGCAGTTTGAGGGTAGGCTATGGCTACACCTTC. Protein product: CASSLRVGYGYTF.

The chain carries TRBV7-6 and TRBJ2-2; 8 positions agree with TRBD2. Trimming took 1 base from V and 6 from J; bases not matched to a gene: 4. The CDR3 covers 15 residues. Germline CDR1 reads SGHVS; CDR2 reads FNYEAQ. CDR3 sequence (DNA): TGTGCCAGCAGCTTAGGACGGGGGGGCGCCGGGGAGCTGTTTTTT. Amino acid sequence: CASSLGRGGAGELFF.

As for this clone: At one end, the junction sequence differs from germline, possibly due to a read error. The CDR3 spells CACSESGRGRGGLTF. Here the CDR3 DNA reads TGTGCCTGCAGTGAATCGGGCAGGGGTAGGGGGGGTCTCACCTTC. The chain recombines TRBV6-1 with TRBJ1-2; tentative D call: TRBD1 (6 bases). Germline V CDR1 and CDR2: MNHNS, SASEGT. The CDR3 has 15 amino acids.

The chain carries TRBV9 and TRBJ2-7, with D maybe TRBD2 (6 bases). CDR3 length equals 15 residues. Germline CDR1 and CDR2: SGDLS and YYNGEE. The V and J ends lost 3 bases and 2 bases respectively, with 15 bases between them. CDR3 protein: CASSEGGERAYEQYF. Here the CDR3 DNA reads TGTGCCAGCAGCGAGGGAGGAGAGCGGGCCTACGAGCAGTACTTC.

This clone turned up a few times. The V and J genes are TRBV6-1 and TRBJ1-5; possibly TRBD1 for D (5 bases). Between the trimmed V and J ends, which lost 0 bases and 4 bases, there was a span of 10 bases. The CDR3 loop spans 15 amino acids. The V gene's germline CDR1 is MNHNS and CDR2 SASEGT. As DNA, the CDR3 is TGTGCCAGCAGTGAAGCTTGGGCAGGGAATCAGCCCCAGCATTTT. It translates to CASSEAWAGNQPQHF.

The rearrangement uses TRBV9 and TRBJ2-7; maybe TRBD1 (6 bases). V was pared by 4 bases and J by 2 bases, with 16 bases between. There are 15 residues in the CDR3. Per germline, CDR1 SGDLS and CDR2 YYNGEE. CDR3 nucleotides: TGTGCCAGCAGCCTTTCCTCAACAGGGCCCTACGAGCAGTACTTC. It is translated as CASSLSSTGPYEQYF.

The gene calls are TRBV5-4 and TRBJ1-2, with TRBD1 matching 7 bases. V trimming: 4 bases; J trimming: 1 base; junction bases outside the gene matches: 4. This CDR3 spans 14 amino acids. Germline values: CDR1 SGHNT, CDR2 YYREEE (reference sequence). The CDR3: CASSPRQGNYGYTF. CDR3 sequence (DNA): TGTGCCAGCAGCCCTCGACAGGGTAACTATGGCTACACCTTC. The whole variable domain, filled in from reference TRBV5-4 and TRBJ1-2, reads ETGVTQSPTHLIKTRGQQVTLRCSSQSGHNTVSWYQQALGQGPQFIFQYYREEENGRGNFPPRFSGLQFPNYSSELNVNALELDDSALYLCASSPRQGNYGYTFGSGTRLTVV.